Presented here are 30 T cell receptor beta chains from one specimen sequenced in a study of graft-versus-host responses after intestinal transplantation. Sequencing was performed with immunoSEQ multiplex PCR; in TCRdb, only in-frame clones are kept and a portion is missing. This table holds about 18,000 clones, roughly 80% found once. From the graft tissue, intraepithelial and lamina propria lymphocytes were released through processing. Sequencing used ileum tissue, obtained about 19 months after intestinal transplantation. All receptors derive from a human patient who received an intestinal transplant, so some T cells may come from the graft donor.

The chain links TRBV6-1 to TRBJ1-4; TRBD1 might be the D (6 bases). Germline assignment: CDR1 MNHNS and CDR2 SASEGT. V dropped 2 bases and J dropped 8 bases, with 15 bases sitting between them. CDR3 size: 15 residues. For the CDR3, the DNA is TGTGCCAGCAGTGAATGGGGGGGGCCGGGAGAAAAACTGTTTTTT. Its protein product is CASSEWGGPGEKLFF.

The chain combines TRBV2 with TRBJ2-1; 7 bases match TRBD2. The V gene end was trimmed by 5 bases and the J gene end by 0 bases; junction bases not matched to a gene: 4. This CDR3 contains 15 residues. Looked up from germline, CDR1 is SNHLY and CDR2 is FYNNEI. CDR3 loop: CASSREGISYNEQFF. In nucleotides, the CDR3 is TGTGCCAGCAGTAGGGAGGGGATCTCCTACAATGAGCAGTTCTTC.

On this clone: Other DNA sequences in the sample encode the same CDR3. The CDR3 spells CAWTLGIKETQYF. The CDR3 DNA follows: TGTGCCTGGACTCTAGGGATTAAAGAGACCCAGTACTTC. The V gene is TRBV30, the J gene TRBJ2-5; D is ambiguous. Germline V gene lookup returns CDR1 GTSNPN and CDR2 SVGIG (reference sequence). The CDR3 loop spans 13 amino acids. V lost 4 bases, J lost 3 bases, and 12 bases lay in between.

The chain employs TRBV7-9 and TRBJ2-5; tentatively, D is TRBD1 (5 bases). The tail of the sequence fits TRBJ2-7 better, so the J call may be wrong. The length of the CDR3 is 12 residues. Germline V gene sequence: CDR1 SEHNR, CDR2 FQNEAQ (reference sequence). The chain's CDR3 is CATGLDFYEQYF. The DNA of the CDR3 is TGTGCCACAGGGCTAGATTTCTACGAGCAGTACTTC.

This clone was seen a handful of times. The rearrangement uses TRBV6-4 and TRBJ2-2, with D possibly being TRBD1 or TRBD2 (5 bases each). The CDR3 runs to 14 residues. V lost 5 bases to trimming and J lost 2 bases, with 9 bases between them. Germline values: CDR1 MRHNA, CDR2 SNTAGT. In DNA form, the CDR3 reads TGTGCCAGCAGTTCCCGGGACAACACCGGGGAGCTGTTTTTT. Residues: CASSSRDNTGELFF.

CDR3 region: CSVGGTARGTIYF. The CDR3 coding sequence is TGCAGCGTTGGTGGTACAGCCCGGGGCACCATATATTTT. The chain is built from TRBV29-1 and TRBJ1-3; D ambiguous. Trimming removed 4 bases at V and 9 bases at J, with 16 bases between. This CDR3 comprises 13 residues. Germline-derived CDR1 and CDR2 are SQVTM and ANQGSEA.

In its sample, this clone was seen once. The gene calls are TRBV11-3 and TRBJ2-7, with 7 bases fitting TRBD1. The junction had 7 bases not matched to a gene; V was cut back by 1 base and J by 1 base. CDR1 is SGHNT and CDR2 is YENEEA in the germline V gene. This CDR3 is 16 amino acids long. The CDR3 DNA is TGTGCCAGCAGCTTAGGGGGTTGGACAGGTTCCTACGAGCAGTACTTC. The encoded protein is CASSLGGWTGSYEQYF. Full variable domain (rest looked up from reference TRBV11-3 and TRBJ2-7): EAGVVQSPRYKIIEKKQPVAFWCNPISGHNTLYWYLQNLGQGPELLIRYENEEAVDDSQLPKDRFSAERLKGVDSTLKIQPAELGDSAVYLCASSLGGWTGSYEQYFGPGTRLTVT.

The J gene is TRBJ1-2, the V gene TRBV6-1; D possibly corresponds to TRBD1 (5 bases). V was cut by 10 bases and J by 5 bases, with 17 bases left in between. The CDR3 runs to 13 residues. Germline CDR1 reads MNHNS; CDR2 reads SASEGT. CDR3 nucleotides: TGTGCCAACAGGACCGGGACCTTTTATGGCTACACCTTC. Its protein product is CANRTGTFYGYTF.

This clone was found once. The V call is TRBV7-2, the J call TRBJ2-6; D possibly corresponds to TRBD1 (5 bases). The CDR3 is 17 residues long. The germline gives CDR1 SGHTA, CDR2 FQGNSA. V lost 2 bases, J lost 0 bases, and 11 bases lay in between. This CDR3 reads CASSLTRVASGANVLTF. The CDR3 DNA sequence: TGTGCCAGCAGCTTAACCAGGGTTGCCTCTGGGGCCAACGTCCTGACTTTC. Full variable domain (rest looked up from reference TRBV7-2 and TRBJ2-6): GAGVSQSPSNKVTEKGKDVELRCDPISGHTALYWYRQSLGQGLEFLIYFQGNSAPDKSGLPSDRFSAERTGGSVSTLTIQRTQQEDSAVYLCASSLTRVASGANVLTFGAGSRLTVL.

This chain uses TRBV5-1 with TRBJ2-2, with D tentatively TRBD2 (6 bases). V lost 1 base and J lost 0, with 13 bases in between. Per the germline V gene, CDR1 is SGHRS and CDR2 is YFSETQ. This CDR3 has 17 amino acids. CDR3 coding DNA: TGCGCCAGCAGCTTGCGCGGGATACTTGCGAACACCGGGGAGCTGTTTTTT. Translating gives CASSLRGILANTGELFF.

The V call is TRBV21-1, the J call TRBJ1-5. TRBV21-1 counts as a pseudogene. The CDR3 is made up of 14 amino acids. DNA for the CDR3: TGTGCCAGCAGAAAAAAGGTGGGCAATCAGCCCCAGCATTTT. Amino acid sequence: CASRKKVGNQPQHF.

The chain carries TRBV5-1 and TRBJ1-1; 8 bases are shared with TRBD1. The trim removed 0 bases at V and 4 bases at J, leaving 2 bases unmatched. The CDR3 totals 14 residues. The germline V gene has CDR1 SGHRS and CDR2 YFSETQ. The CDR3 loop reads CASSLGQGFTEAFF. As DNA, the CDR3 is TGCGCCAGCAGCTTGGGACAGGGGTTCACTGAAGCTTTCTTT.

The rearrangement uses TRBV14 and TRBJ2-3, with D possibly being TRBD2 (7 bases). The germline V and J ends were trimmed by 6 bases and 5 bases, with 12 bases remaining between them. Germline V gives CDR1 SGHDN, CDR2 FVKESK. The CDR3 has 13 amino acids. This CDR3 is CASSLGGEDTQYF. CDR3 nucleotides: TGTGCCAGCAGTCTAGGGGGGGAAGATACGCAGTATTTT.

J is TRBJ1-5 and V is TRBV4-1; D is unresolved. The CDR3 extends over 16 amino acids. Germline CDR1 MGHRA, CDR2 YSYEKL. Trimming shortened V by 2 bases and J by 2 bases, and 13 bases separated the two germline ends. The CDR3 bases are TGCGCCAGCAGCCAATTCAGGTCCCCCGGCAATCAGCCCCAGCATTTT. It yields the protein CASSQFRSPGNQPQHF.

This chain connects TRBV28 to TRBJ1-4, with TRBD1 matching over 7 bases. The CDR3 is 15 residues long. Trimming took 4 bases from V and 3 from J; bases not matched to a gene: 5. From germline, CDR1 is MDHEN and CDR2 SYDVKM. The CDR3 protein is CASSSAGTANEKLFF. The CDR3, as DNA: TGTGCCAGCAGTTCAGCCGGGACAGCTAATGAAAAACTGTTTTTT.

The chain carries TRBV27 and TRBJ2-3; no clear D gene. The germline V and J ends were trimmed by 4 bases and 7 bases, with 12 bases remaining between them. The germline CDR1 and CDR2 sequences are MNHEY and SMNVEV (reference sequence). This CDR3 has 13 residues. Here the CDR3 reads CASSSKMGYTQYF. The CDR3 DNA follows: TGTGCCAGCAGTTCCAAGATGGGGTATACGCAGTATTTT.

This chain connects TRBV6-1 to TRBJ2-3; tentatively, D is TRBD2 (6 bases). V was pared by 3 bases and J by 3 bases, with 16 bases between. There are 16 residues in the CDR3. The germline CDR1 and CDR2 sequences are MNHNS and SASEGT. CDR3 in amino acids: CASSDLGRGITDTQYF. The CDR3 DNA reads TGTGCCAGCAGTGACCTGGGGCGGGGTATTACAGATACGCAGTATTTT.

This clone has a single count. The V and J genes are TRBV5-4 and TRBJ2-1, with TRBD1 as a possible D gene (6 bases). The germline CDR1 and CDR2 sequences are SGHNT and YYREEE (reference sequence). V was shortened by 0 bases and J by 3 bases, with 10 bases between the two germline ends. The CDR3 consists of 15 residues. CDR3 region: CASSLGQAVYNEQFF. The CDR3 DNA reads TGTGCCAGCAGCTTGGGACAGGCGGTCTACAATGAGCAGTTCTTC.

The chain is built from TRBV5-1 and TRBJ1-6; TRBD1 is a possible D gene (5 bases). The CDR3 has 15 residues. Per the germline V gene, CDR1 is SGHRS and CDR2 is YFSETQ. Between the trimmed V and J ends, which lost 0 bases and 6 bases, there was a span of 10 bases. DNA of the CDR3: TGCGCCAGCAGCTTGGGGGGGAACGCTAATTCACCCCTCCACTTT. It codes for CASSLGGNANSPLHF.

Written as DNA, the CDR3 is TGTGCCAGCAGCCCTGGGGCAGGGGGCACTGAAGCTTTCTTT. This translates into CASSPGAGGTEAFF. The chain recombines TRBV7-9 with TRBJ1-1; 7 bases agree with TRBD1. This CDR3 region has 14 residues. Trimming removed 5 bases from V and 4 bases from J; junction bases left unmatched: 7. Germline V CDR1 and CDR2: SEHNR, FQNEAQ (reference sequence). The full variable domain, its missing parts supplied by reference TRBV7-9 and TRBJ1-1, is DTGVSQNPRHKITKRGQNVTFRCDPISEHNRLYWYRQTLGQGPEFLTYFQNEAQLEKSRLLSDRFSAERPKGSFSTLEIQRTEQGDSAMYLCASSPGAGGTEAFFGQGTRLTVV.

J is TRBJ2-3 and V is TRBV5-4; D gene unclear. V lost 4 bases to trimming and J lost 5 bases, with 23 bases between them. The CDR3 is made up of 17 amino acids. The V gene's germline CDR1 is SGHNT and CDR2 YYREEE (reference sequence). The CDR3 nucleotides are TGTGCCAGCAGCGGGTCTCGTCGGTCCGGTCTGGGAGATACGCAGTATTTT. It encodes CASSGSRRSGLGDTQYF.

This chain joins TRBV11-3 and TRBJ2-3; no reliable D call. The CDR3 has 12 amino acids. CDR1 and CDR2 (germline): SGHNT, YENEEA. Trimming pared 1 base from V and 3 bases from J, leaving 2 bases between. The CDR3 loop is CASSLVTDTQYF. CDR3 nucleotide sequence: TGTGCCAGCAGCTTAGTAACAGATACGCAGTATTTT.

The chain uses TRBV7-2 and TRBJ2-7; 9 nucleotides agree with TRBD1. There are 14 residues in the CDR3. Per germline, CDR1 SGHTA and CDR2 FQGNSA. J gave up 3 bases and V 7 bases, and 7 bases lay outside the gene matches. The CDR3 DNA sequence: TGTGCCAGCACCGAAACAGGGGGCGTCTACGAGCAGTACTTC. Translating gives CASTETGGVYEQYF. The full variable domain, in which reference TRBV7-2 and TRBJ2-7 provide the parts outside the CDR3, is GAGVSQSPSNKVTEKGKDVELRCDPISGHTALYWYRQSLGQGLEFLIYFQGNSAPDKSGLPSDRFSAERTGGSVSTLTIQRTQQEDSAVYLCASTETGGVYEQYFGPGTRLTVT.

The V call is TRBV5-1, the J call TRBJ2-5; D gene ambiguous. This CDR3 is 12 amino acids long. Germline assignment: CDR1 SGHRS and CDR2 YFSETQ. The V end lost 4 bases, the J end lost 5 bases, and 9 bases lay between the germline ends. As DNA, the CDR3 is TGCGCCAGCAGCGAAGAAGTGGAGACCCAGTACTTC. It is translated as CASSEEVETQYF.

The rearrangement joins TRBV4-1 to TRBJ2-7; D might be TRBD1 (6 bases). The CDR3 contains 15 residues. The germline gives CDR1 MGHRA, CDR2 YSYEKL. V was shortened by 0 bases and J by 5 bases, with 14 bases between the two germline ends. CDR3 in DNA: TGCGCCAGCAGCCAAGACGGGACATCGGGCGACGAGCAGTACTTC. Translated, it gives CASSQDGTSGDEQYF.

The V and J genes are TRBV5-1 and TRBJ2-7; 9 bases are a match to TRBD1. V was clipped by 2 bases and J by 0 bases; unmatched bases: 3. Germline assignment: CDR1 SGHRS and CDR2 YFSETQ. The length of the CDR3 is 15 residues. CDR3 region: CASSLGTGTSYEQYF. Written as DNA, the CDR3 is TGCGCCAGCAGCTTAGGGACAGGGACCTCCTACGAGCAGTACTTC.

The chain is built from TRBV5-1 and TRBJ2-1; the D is unclear. Trimming stripped 5 bases from V and 8 bases from J, with 11 bases between. The CDR3 runs to 12 residues. The germline CDR1 and CDR2 sequences are SGHRS and YFSETQ. The CDR3 region is CASSVQNHEQFF. CDR3 coding DNA: TGCGCCAGCAGTGTACAGAACCATGAGCAGTTCTTC.

The chain uses TRBV5-5 and TRBJ2-5; TRBD1 is a possible D gene (6 bases). The CDR3 covers 15 residues. Trimming cost V 4 bases and J 7 bases, with 20 bases left between them. The V gene's germline CDR1 is SGHKS and CDR2 YYEKEE (reference sequence). The CDR3 loop is CASSQSTGPLATQYF. CDR3 nucleotides: TGTGCCAGCAGCCAATCGACAGGCCCGCTGGCGACCCAGTACTTC.

The V call is TRBV18, the J call TRBJ2-5; D remains unclear. The germline CDR1 and CDR2 sequences are KGHSH and LQKENI. This CDR3 is 14 amino acids long. The V end lost 2 bases, the J end lost 2 bases, and 9 bases lay between the germline ends. The CDR3 sequence: CASSPEQPQETQYF. CDR3 DNA sequence: TGTGCCAGCTCACCAGAACAGCCTCAAGAGACCCAGTACTTC.

The CDR3 here is CAIQGDTEAFF. The DNA for the CDR3 is TGTGCCATACAGGGGGACACTGAAGCTTTCTTT. The rearrangement joins TRBV5-6 to TRBJ1-1; 8 positions match TRBD1. Germline CDR1 and CDR2: SGHDT and YYEEEE. V gave up 9 bases and J gave up 3 bases; unmatched junction bases: 1. CDR3 length: 11 residues.